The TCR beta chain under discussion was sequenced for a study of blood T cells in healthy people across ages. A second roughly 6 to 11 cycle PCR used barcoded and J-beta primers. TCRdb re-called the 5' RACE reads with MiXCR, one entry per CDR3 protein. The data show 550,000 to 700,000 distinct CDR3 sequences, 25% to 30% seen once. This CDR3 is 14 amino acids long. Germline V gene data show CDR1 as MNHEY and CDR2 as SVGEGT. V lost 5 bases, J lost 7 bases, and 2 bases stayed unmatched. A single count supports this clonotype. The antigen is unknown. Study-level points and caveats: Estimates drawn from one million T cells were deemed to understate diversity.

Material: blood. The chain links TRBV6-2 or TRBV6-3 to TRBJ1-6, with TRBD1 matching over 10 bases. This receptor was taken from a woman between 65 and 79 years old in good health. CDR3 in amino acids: CASSTDRGNSPLHF. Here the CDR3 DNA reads TGTGCCAGCAGTACGGACAGGGGGAATTCACCCCTCCACTTT.